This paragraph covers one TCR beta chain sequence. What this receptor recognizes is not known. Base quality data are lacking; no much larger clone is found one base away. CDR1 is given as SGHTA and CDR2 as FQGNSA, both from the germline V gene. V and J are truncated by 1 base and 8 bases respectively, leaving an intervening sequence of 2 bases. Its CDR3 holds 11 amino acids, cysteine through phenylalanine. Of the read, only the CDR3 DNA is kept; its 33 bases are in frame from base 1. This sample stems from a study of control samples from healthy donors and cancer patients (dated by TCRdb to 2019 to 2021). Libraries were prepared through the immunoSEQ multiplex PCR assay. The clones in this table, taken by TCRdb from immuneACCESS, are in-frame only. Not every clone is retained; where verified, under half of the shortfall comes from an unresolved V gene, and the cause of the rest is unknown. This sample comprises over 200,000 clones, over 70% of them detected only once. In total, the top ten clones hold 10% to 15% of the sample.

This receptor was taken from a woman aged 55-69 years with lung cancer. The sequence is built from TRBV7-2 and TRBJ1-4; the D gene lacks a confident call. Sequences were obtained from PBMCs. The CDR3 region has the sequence CASSLDEKLFF. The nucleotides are TGTGCCAGCAGCTTAGACGAAAAACTGTTTTTT.